Listed here is a single T cell receptor beta chain. The data originate from a study of blood T cell repertoires in COVID-19. Background on the study: There were acute and convalescent COVID-19 samples, and they came from the United States, Italy and Spain. The cDNA or gDNA used as material had been derived from T cells, B-cell-depleted T cells, or PBMCs.

The junction had 5 bases not matched to a gene; V was cut back by 3 bases and J by 9 bases. The CDR3 extends over 12 amino acids. CDR1 SQVTM and CDR2 ANQGSEA come from the germline V gene. How the authors handled the data: Researchers report that nucleated cell counts were estimated from reference gene primer amplification. Some clones are missing from TCRdb's copy, which holds only in-frame ones; the method was immunoSEQ multiplex PCR. V and J calls and clone size are as listed in that table; D and trimming were resolved from the DNA. In the table there are some 50,000 clones, 83% of which are singletons.

This clonotype originated in an elderly woman with acute or convalescent COVID-19. The rearrangement uses TRBV29-1 and TRBJ1-1; 9 positions agree with TRBD1. The specimen was peripheral blood. CDR3 sequence (DNA): TGCAGCGTTGAGGACGGGACAGGGAAAGCTTTCTTT. This gives the protein CSVEDGTGKAFF.